This T cell receptor beta chain was obtained from a study of T-cell reconstitution after alpha-beta-depleted transplantation in children. Unique molecular identifiers featured in how the TCRbeta library was prepared. TCRdb re-called the PCR reads with MiXCR, one entry per CDR3 protein. Among 750,000 to 950,000 distinct CDR3 sequences listed, around 15% were seen once. With respect to this clonotype: Its specificity is not known.

Study-level results: TCRbeta diversity was high at day 60 in some patients (a result of surviving recipient T cells and thymic progenitors). About two months after transplant, alpha-beta T cells reportedly came from several hundred expanded graft clones. Newly produced T cells mostly accounted for T-cell counts and diversity one year post-transplant.

CDR3 size: 15 residues. In germline, CDR1 is SGHAT, CDR2 FQDESV (reference sequence). Germline trimming cut 6 bases from V and 8 bases from J; bases unmatched to any gene: 10. The source was PBMCs, mostly from graft donor cells, collected 360 days after TCRalphabeta/CD19-depleted stem cell transplant. The chain joins TRBV11-1 to TRBJ2-2; 9 nucleotides agree with TRBD2. The receptor was isolated from a male patient aged 5 to 17 who had a stem cell transplant for acute lymphoblastic leukemia, so the T cells may come from the graft donor. CDR3 nucleotide sequence: TGTGCCAGCAGGTCGGGACTAGCTACGTTGGGGGAGCTGTTTTTT. It specifies CASRSGLATLGELFF.